The 28 T cell receptor beta chains listed next were all sequenced from one sample in a study of technical replicates of blood from a handful of donors listed by TCRdb under 2017. Libraries were made using the immunoSEQ multiplex PCR assay. Imported from immuneACCESS, the table was reduced by TCRdb to in-frame sequences with V and J called. These copies leave out some clones; in studies compared against another copy, an unresolved V gene accounts for under half, and the cause of the remainder is not known. The sample yields around 100,000 clones; approximately 96% were counted once. The top ten clonotypes cover approximately 0.33% of the sample. Sequencing input: T cells isolated from PBMCs. The receptors originated from a human donor in good health.

The chain has TRBV18 and TRBJ1-4; no definite D call. V was cut by 3 bases and J by 6 bases, with 11 bases left in between. There are 14 residues in the CDR3. Germline V CDR1 and CDR2: KGHSH, LQKENI. The CDR3 sequence: CASSPAGWDEKLFF. CDR3 DNA sequence: TGTGCCAGCTCACCCGCGGGATGGGATGAAAAACTGTTTTTT.

As concerns this clone: One end of the junction is discordant with germline, which a read error may explain. This chain connects TRBV7-7 to TRBJ2-3, with 8 bases identical to TRBD1. This CDR3 is built from 16 residues. Per germline, CDR1 SSHAT and CDR2 FNYEAQ (reference sequence). CDR3 bases: TGTGCTAGCAGCCCGCAGGGGGCAGGGTACACAGATACGCAGTATTTT. Translating it yields CASSPQGAGYTDTQYF.

This chain joins TRBV5-4 and TRBJ1-2; 7 nucleotides line up with TRBD1. In germline, CDR1 is SGHNT, CDR2 YYREEE (reference sequence). Losses at the gene ends were 4 bases for V and 5 bases for J; bases not matched to a gene: 11. CDR3 length: 15 residues. The CDR3 sequence is CASSQGQVAVYGYTF. For the CDR3, the DNA is TGTGCCAGCAGCCAAGGACAGGTAGCTGTTTATGGCTACACCTTC.

The chain employs TRBV19 and TRBJ2-1, with 9 bases identical to TRBD1. The CDR3 sequence is 13 residues long. V dropped 10 bases and J dropped 8; count of bases not matched to a gene: 9. CDR1 is LNHDA, CDR2 SQIVND, per germline (reference sequence). CDR3 protein: CATSGTGIHEQFF. CDR3 DNA sequence: TGTGCCACCTCCGGGACAGGGATCCATGAGCAGTTCTTC.

The V and J genes are TRBV18 and TRBJ2-1; the D is unclear. This CDR3 is 16 amino acids long. V was shortened by 0 bases and J by 0 bases, with 9 bases between the two germline ends. The V gene's germline CDR1 is KGHSH and CDR2 LQKENI. CDR3 protein: CASSPPIVSSYNEQFF. The CDR3, as DNA: TGTGCCAGCTCACCACCGATAGTAAGCTCCTACAATGAGCAGTTCTTC.

V usage is TRBV28 and J usage is TRBJ2-1; 9 nucleotides agree with TRBD2. In germline, CDR1 is MDHEN, CDR2 SYDVKM. V trimming: 5 bases; J trimming: 6 bases; junction bases outside the gene matches: 5. The CDR3 covers 14 residues. CDR3 in amino acids: CASSRRGGSNEQFF. The CDR3 coding sequence is TGTGCCAGCAGTAGGCGGGGGGGGTCCAATGAGCAGTTCTTC.

This chain connects TRBV7-8 to TRBJ1-2, with D perhaps TRBD1 (6 bases). This CDR3 has 16 amino acids. V was shortened by 5 bases and J by 3 bases, with 19 bases between the two germline ends. The germline CDR1 and CDR2 sequences are SGHVS and FQNEAQ. CDR3 region: CASSLRTLDSYYGYTF. In DNA form, the CDR3 reads TGTGCCAGCAGCCTTAGAACCCTGGACAGCTACTATGGCTACACCTTC.

The genes are TRBV18 and TRBJ2-3, with D possibly matching TRBD2 (5 bases). This CDR3 has 14 amino acids. V lost 3 bases, J lost 4 bases, and 11 bases lay in between. The germline V gene has CDR1 KGHSH and CDR2 LQKENI. The CDR3 loop is CASSPPTRPDTQYF. Here the CDR3 DNA reads TGTGCCAGCTCACCCCCTACTAGACCAGATACGCAGTATTTT.

This clone came up a few times. The V and J genes are TRBV30 and TRBJ1-5, with 9 positions matching TRBD1. The V and J ends lost 4 bases and 4 bases, in that order; junction bases with no gene match: 8. There are 15 residues in the CDR3. The germline CDR1 and CDR2 sequences are GTSNPN and SVGIG (reference sequence). CDR3 in DNA: TGTGCCTGGACCCCAACCGGGACAGGGAATCAGCCCCAGCATTTT. The encoded protein is CAWTPTGTGNQPQHF.

This clone has only one observation. The V gene is TRBV4-2, the J gene TRBJ2-1; D is perhaps TRBD1 (5 bases). This CDR3 is built from 14 residues. Germline loops: CDR1 LGHNA, CDR2 YNFKEQ. Trimming shortened V by 1 base and J by 9 bases, and 13 bases separated the two germline ends. The chain's CDR3 is CASSQGVGVIEQFF. The CDR3 DNA is TGTGCCAGCAGCCAAGGGGTAGGGGTAATTGAGCAGTTCTTC.

The chain employs TRBV2 and TRBJ1-3; possible D gene TRBD1, 6 bases. Germline CDR1 and CDR2: SNHLY and FYNNEI. The CDR3 totals 15 residues. Trimming left V 0 bases short and J 4 bases short, with 10 bases between. CDR3 sequence (DNA): TGTGCCAGCAGTGAAGCCTGGGGGCTGGGAAACACCATATATTTT. Protein sequence: CASSEAWGLGNTIYF.

V usage is TRBV5-4 and J usage is TRBJ2-5; 8 nucleotides line up with TRBD1. Germline CDR1 reads SGHNT; CDR2 reads YYREEE (reference sequence). The CDR3 has 15 amino acids. V shed 4 bases, J shed 5 bases, and the junction held 10 bases outside the gene matches. The CDR3 loop reads CASSGDRGSSETQYF. CDR3 bases: TGTGCCAGCAGCGGAGACAGGGGTTCTAGTGAGACCCAGTACTTC.

The J gene is TRBJ1-2, the V gene TRBV5-6; the match to TRBD1 covers 9 bases. The CDR3 totals 14 residues. The junction had 3 bases not matched to a gene; V was cut back by 2 bases and J by 4 bases. Germline V gives CDR1 SGHDT, CDR2 YYEEEE. The CDR3 nucleotides read TGTGCCAGCAGCTTCGAGACAGGGGGCTATGGCTACACCTTC. Its translation: CASSFETGGYGYTF.

V usage is TRBV6-5 and J usage is TRBJ1-2; D remains ambiguous. The CDR3 is 14 residues long. Germline CDR1 is MNHEY and CDR2 is SVGAGI. The V gene lost 6 bases and the J gene lost 3 bases, with 14 bases spanning the gap. This CDR3 reads CASSRQLQDYGYTF. The CDR3 region has the DNA TGTGCCAGCAGCCGCCAGCTCCAGGACTATGGCTACACCTTC.

The V call is TRBV15, the J call TRBJ1-4; 8 nucleotides match TRBD1. The CDR3 loop spans 15 amino acids. J was trimmed by 4 bases and V by 3 bases; bases with no gene match: 4. The germline gives CDR1 LNHNV, CDR2 YYDKDF (reference sequence). The CDR3 DNA sequence: TGTGCCACCAGCAGCCTAACAGGGGGTAATGAAAAACTGTTTTTT. It yields the protein CATSSLTGGNEKLFF.

CDR3: CASCRNEQFF. CDR3 bases: TGTGCCAGCTGTCGTAATGAGCAGTTCTTC. The chain employs TRBV28 and TRBJ2-1, with unresolved D. The CDR3 contains 10 residues. The V end lost 8 bases, the J end lost 7 bases, and 6 bases lay between the germline ends. Looked up from germline, CDR1 is MDHEN and CDR2 is SYDVKM.

The J gene is TRBJ1-4, the V gene TRBV9; D may be TRBD1 (5 bases). V was pared by 4 bases and J by 0 bases, with 19 bases between. CDR1 is SGDLS and CDR2 is YYNGEE in the germline V gene. CDR3 length: 18 residues. The CDR3 sequence is CASSQTHGGSTTNEKLFF. As DNA, the CDR3 is TGTGCCAGCAGCCAAACGCATGGGGGGAGTACAACTAATGAAAAACTGTTTTTT.

This rearrangement joins TRBV11-1 to TRBJ2-1, with a tentative D call TRBD2 (6 bases). V was cut by 5 bases and J by 4 bases, with 12 bases left in between. The CDR3 has 14 amino acids. Germline loops: CDR1 SGHAT, CDR2 FQDESV (reference sequence). The CDR3 region is CASSAGLEYNEQFF. Here the CDR3 DNA reads TGTGCCAGCAGCGCGGGACTCGAATACAATGAGCAGTTCTTC.

This clone was recorded only once. This chain links TRBV5-4 with TRBJ2-1; possibly TRBD1 for D (5 bases). The germline V gene has CDR1 SGHNT and CDR2 YYREEE (reference sequence). Between the trimmed V and J ends, which lost 2 bases and 8 bases, there was a span of 11 bases. The CDR3 spans 13 residues. The CDR3 bases are TGTGCCAGCAGCTTAGTAGAAGGGGATGAGCAGTTCTTC. It codes for CASSLVEGDEQFF.

The chain couples TRBV7-9 to TRBJ1-1; D possibly corresponds to TRBD1 (6 bases). The CDR3 spans 14 residues. In germline, CDR1 is SEHNR, CDR2 FQNEAQ (reference sequence). Trimming took off 5 bases at V and 6 bases at J, with 16 bases between the two ends. DNA of the CDR3: TGTGCCAGCAGCGATTCTCAGGGGTTCTCTGAAGCTTTCTTT. Its protein is CASSDSQGFSEAFF.

This chain connects TRBV9 to TRBJ2-7, with 9 positions matching TRBD2. Germline CDR1 is SGDLS and CDR2 is YYNGEE. V shed 0 bases, J shed 6 bases, and the junction held 1 base outside the gene matches. The CDR3 is 13 residues long. The CDR3 here is CASSVVSGSEQYF. The CDR3 DNA sequence: TGTGCCAGCAGCGTAGTTAGCGGGAGCGAGCAGTACTTC.

In the case of this clone: The sample has other DNA sequences that encode this CDR3 too. This rearrangement joins TRBV27 to TRBJ2-7; 7 nucleotides agree with TRBD1. Germline values: CDR1 MNHEY, CDR2 SMNVEV (reference sequence). This CDR3 contains 13 residues. The V gene end was trimmed by 6 bases and the J gene end by 4 bases; junction bases not matched to a gene: 6. The CDR3 bases are TGTGCCAGCAGCTTAGGGACAGTTTACGAGCAGTACTTC. This translates into CASSLGTVYEQYF.

The chain has TRBV28 and TRBJ1-4; possibly TRBD1 for D (6 bases). CDR1 and CDR2 (germline): MDHEN, SYDVKM. Trimming shortened V by 2 bases and J by 11 bases, and 12 bases separated the two germline ends. The CDR3 runs 13 residues. CDR3 amino acids: CASSLLDSTKLFF. The CDR3 bases are TGTGCCAGCAGTTTACTGGACAGCACCAAACTGTTTTTT.

This chain uses TRBV9 with TRBJ2-7, with 7 bases fitting TRBD2. Germline V CDR1 and CDR2: SGDLS, YYNGEE. The ends lost 2 bases at V and 4 bases at J; junction bases unmatched: 6. CDR3 length equals 14 residues. The CDR3 is CASSVGGSGYEQYF. The CDR3, as DNA: TGTGCCAGCAGCGTCGGCGGGAGTGGTTACGAGCAGTACTTC.

The rearrangement links TRBV7-9 to TRBJ1-1; weak D call: TRBD1 (5 bases). Trimming removed 2 bases from V and 1 base from J, with 14 bases in between. This CDR3 region has 16 residues. Per germline, CDR1 SEHNR and CDR2 FQNEAQ (reference sequence). The CDR3 sequence is CASSLKQGSPNTEAFF. For the CDR3, the DNA is TGTGCCAGCAGCTTAAAGCAGGGCTCCCCGAACACTGAAGCTTTCTTT.

J is TRBJ2-7 and V is TRBV5-8; 9 nucleotides line up with TRBD1. The CDR3 loop spans 15 amino acids. Germline V lookup: CDR1 SGHTS, CDR2 YDEGEE. V dropped 9 bases and J dropped 3; count of bases not matched to a gene: 13. The CDR3 reads CATFTPGQGLYEQYF. DNA of the CDR3: TGTGCCACCTTTACACCGGGACAGGGACTCTACGAGCAGTACTTC.

The V gene is TRBV7-9, the J gene TRBJ2-7; 8 nucleotides match TRBD1. The CDR3 runs 14 residues. The junction had 4 bases not matched to a gene; V was cut back by 1 base and J by 5 bases. Germline V gene sequence: CDR1 SEHNR, CDR2 FQNEAQ (reference sequence). CDR3 amino acids: CASSLDRTGHEQYF. The CDR3 nucleotides read TGTGCCAGCAGCTTAGATCGGACAGGGCACGAGCAGTACTTC.

V gene TRBV9 combines with J gene TRBJ2-2; 8 nucleotides agree with TRBD1. CDR3 length equals 16 residues. Looked up from germline, CDR1 is SGDLS and CDR2 is YYNGEE. Trimming at V came to 3 bases and at J to 4 bases, leaving 8 bases not matched to a gene. Here the CDR3 reads CASSDDRGTSTGELFF. CDR3 nucleotides: TGTGCCAGCAGCGACGACAGGGGCACCTCCACCGGGGAGCTGTTTTTT. Full variable domain (remainder filled in from reference TRBV9 and TRBJ2-2): DSGVTQTPKHLITATGQRVTLRCSPRSGDLSVYWYQQSLDQGLQFLIQYYNGEERAKGNILERFSAQQFPDLHSELNLSSLELGDSALYFCASSDDRGTSTGELFFGEGSRLTVL.